This TCR beta chain was captured by sequencing in a study of T cell clones after liver transplantation. For the study at large: TCRbeta sequencing after a pre-transplant mixed lymphocyte reaction identified graft-donor-reactive clones, later tracked in post-transplant blood.

The CDR3 loop spans 14 amino acids. Germline-derived CDR1 and CDR2 are SGHNT and YYREEE (reference sequence). V was pared by 1 base and J by 4 bases, with 11 bases between. Libraries were prepared by immunoSEQ multiplex PCR; TCRdb keeps only in-frame clonotypes and omits some of them. The table includes under 90,000 clones, 75% to 90% detected once. V usage is TRBV5-4 and J usage is TRBJ1-1; D perhaps matches TRBD1 (5 bases). The specimen comprised CD4+ T cells from blood, sampled before liver transplant. The clonotype was recovered from a human donor who received a liver transplant. CDR3 sequence (DNA): TGTGCCAGCAGCTTGTCAGGGAGCCGCACTGAAGCTTTCTTT. This gives the protein CASSLSGSRTEAFF.